Sequencing of this T cell receptor (beta chain) was carried out in a study of CD8+ T cells in alopecia areata. Described treatment: oral pan-JAK inhibitor, 5-10 mg twice daily. Findings and caveats of the study: Researchers reported that TCR sharing among patients proved less clear than in mice, possibly HLA-linked. Especially in alopecia totalis/universalis, lesional scalp showed greater clonality than normal scalp did. Persistence of many expanded lesional clones was seen in scalp and blood during tofacitinib. Both scalp clonality and the expanded CD8+ clones among the top 100 showed a significant decrease with tofacitinib.

About this clone: Its cognate antigen is unknown.

This CDR3 contains 13 residues. The germline V gene has CDR1 SGHVS and CDR2 FNYEAQ. The V gene lost 7 bases and the J gene lost 6 bases, with 10 bases spanning the gap. RNA extraction and reverse transcription yielded cDNA as sequencing template. Some clones are missing from TCRdb's copy, which holds only in-frame ones; the method was immunoSEQ multiplex PCR. Among about 190,000 clones, 64% were seen once, and the ten largest hold approximately 1.3%. This clonotype originated in a human donor with alopecia areata. The rearrangement uses TRBV7-6 and TRBJ1-6, with a weak D call TRBD1 (5 bases). Sequencing was performed on CD4+ T cells sorted from blood, taken between weeks 47 and 50, from a patient treated with tofacitinib. In DNA, the CDR3 is TGTGCCAGCACAGGCAGGGCTAATTCACCCCTCCACTTT. It is translated as CASTGRANSPLHF.